A selection of T cell receptor beta chains follows, all from one sample in a study of blood T cell repertoires in COVID-19. Produced via immunoSEQ multiplex PCR; TCRdb's table is partial and in-frame only. The sample has some 380,000 clones; approximately 91% are singletons. Sequenced: PBMCs or T cells enriched from blood (not recorded which). The receptor source for this set is a woman aged 40 to 50 with acute COVID-19. The CDR3 runs from the conserved cysteine through the conserved F or W. The order of the fields is clone size, V gene, J gene, D gene, CDR3 DNA, CDR3 protein. The D gene is left open where the match is weak. Some rows mark clone size as missing; the rest say once, few, many or name a class of expanded clone.

NA	TRBV4-2	TRBJ2-2	TRBD1	TGTGCCAGCAGCCAAGCCGAAGGACAGGGGGAGAACACCGGGGAGCTGTTTTTT	CASSQAEGQGENTGELFF
once	TRBV24-1	TRBJ2-7	NA	TGTGCCACCAGTGATTTCAGGGGGGAATACGAGCAGTACTTC	CATSDFRGEYEQYF
NA	TRBV6-5	TRBJ2-7	TRBD2	TGTGCCAGCAGCCTCAGCGGGGGGGCAGACTACGAGCAGTACTTC	CASSLSGGADYEQYF
NA	TRBV5-1	TRBJ2-2	NA	TGCGCCAGCAGCTTCGGATGGGAGGACGGGGAGCTGTTTTTT	CASSFGWEDGELFF
once	TRBV24-1	TRBJ2-1	TRBD1	TGTGCCACCAGTGATCCGACAGGGACCCCTTACAATGAGCAGTTCTTC	CATSDPTGTPYNEQFF
once	TRBV27	TRBJ2-4	TRBD1	TGTGCCAGCAGTTTATTGACCCCCTGGACAGGGGTGGACAGCAACATTCAGTACTTC	CASSLLTPWTGVDSNIQYF
NA	TRBV9	TRBJ1-4	TRBD1	TGTGCCAGCAGCGCCACCGGGACAGGTGGGGTAGGGGGACTGTTTTTT	CASSATGTGGVGGLFF
few	TRBV19	TRBJ1-2	TRBD1	TGTGCCAGCAAAAGAGGGACAGGGGGAGAAAACTATGGCTACACCTTC	CASKRGTGGENYGYTF
few	TRBV18	TRBJ1-4	NA	TGTGCCAGCTCACCCACCCCAGGGGCAGGAACTAATGAAAAACTGTTTTTT	CASSPTPGAGTNEKLFF
NA	TRBV6-6	TRBJ2-5	NA	TGTGCCAGCAGCTCTGTGGAGACCCAGTACTTC	CASSSVETQYF
NA	TRBV3-1/TRBV3-2	TRBJ2-1	TRBD2	TGTGCCAGCAGCCACGCAGCACTAGCGGGGGCCCCCCAGGATGAGCAGTTCTTC	CASSHAALAGAPQDEQFF
once	TRBV15	TRBJ1-1	NA	TGTGCCACCAGCCACCCCCAACCGGGGAAGTTTAATGTAGCTTTCTTT	CATSHPQPGKFNVAFF
NA	TRBV5-5	TRBJ1-4	TRBD1	TGTGCCAGCAACTTAGGACAGGGTGGCGAAAAACTGTTTTTT	CASNLGQGGEKLFF
once	TRBV5-5	TRBJ2-7	NA	TGTGCCAGCAGCTTGGTACCGGGGGACTACGAGCAGTACTTC	CASSLVPGDYEQYF
NA	TRBV9	TRBJ2-1	NA	TGTGCCAGCAGCGTAGCTAGCGCGTCCTACAATGAGCAGTTCTTC	CASSVASASYNEQFF
once	TRBV5-4	TRBJ2-3	TRBD2	TGTGCCAGCAGCTTGATGATCACTAGCGGGAGCCCAGATACGCAGTATTTT	CASSLMITSGSPDTQYF
once	TRBV25-1	TRBJ1-3	NA	TGTGCCAGCAGCCCGGGAAACACCATATATTTT	CASSPGNTIYF
NA	TRBV23-1	TRBJ1-3	NA	TGCGCCAGCAGTCAATCGTCTCCTGGAAACACCATATATTTT	CASSQSSPGNTIYF
NA	TRBV21-1	TRBJ2-1	NA	TGTGCCAGCAGCAAAGTTTTCTGTTTTCGGGTCGGGCTAGCGGGGGAACTCTACAATGAGCAGTTCTTC	CASSKVFCFRVGLAGELYNEQFF
NA	TRBV5-1	TRBJ2-2	TRBD2	TGCGCCAGCAGCTTCGGGGGGAAAGGGACCGGGGAGCTGTTTTTT	CASSFGGKGTGELFF
NA	TRBV11-2	TRBJ2-1	NA	TGTGCCAGCAGCTTACGCCAGGCTGGTGAGCAGTTCTTC	CASSLRQAGEQFF
NA	TRBV7-2	TRBJ1-4	NA	TGTGCCAGCAGCTCCACAGGGACACTTAATGAAAAACTGTTTTTT	CASSSTGTLNEKLFF
NA	TRBV10-1	TRBJ2-7	NA	TGCGCCAGCAGTGAAGGTCAGGGCTCCCACGAGCAGTACTTC	CASSEGQGSHEQYF
NA	TRBV21-1	TRBJ1-1	NA	TGTGCCAGCAGCAAAAGTCCGGGACAGAACACTGAAGCTTTCTTT	CASSKSPGQNTEAFF
few	TRBV6-5	TRBJ2-3	TRBD2	TGTGCCAGCAGTTACCTAGCGGGGGGGCGCACAGATACGCAGTATTTT	CASSYLAGGRTDTQYF
NA	TRBV3-1/TRBV3-2	TRBJ1-3	TRBD1	TGTGCCAGCAGCCAACAGGGGGACTCTGGAAACACCATATATTTT	CASSQQGDSGNTIYF
NA	TRBV27	TRBJ2-7	TRBD2	TGTGCCAGCAGTCCGCGGGGGTCCTACGAGCAGTACTTC	CASSPRGSYEQYF
NA	TRBV18	TRBJ2-3	TRBD2	TGTGCCAGCTCTACTAGCGGGGGGAACACAGATACGCAGTATTTT	CASSTSGGNTDTQYF
NA	TRBV5-4	TRBJ2-3	NA	TGTGCCAGCAGCTCCATCACAGATACGCAGTATTTT	CASSSITDTQYF
NA	TRBV18	TRBJ2-6	NA	TGTGCCAGCTCACCCGAGGGAACTGGGGCCAACGTCCTGACTTTC	CASSPEGTGANVLTF
once	TRBV30	TRBJ1-1	NA	TGTGCCTGGGCAGGGACATTGAACACTGAAGCTTTCTTT	CAWAGTLNTEAFF
NA	TRBV27	TRBJ1-2	TRBD1	TGTGCCAGCAGGACCGGGGACAGGGGGCATGGCTACACCTTC	CASRTGDRGHGYTF
NA	TRBV3-1/TRBV3-2	TRBJ1-1	NA	TGTGCCAGCAGCGGGGGGGCTGAAGCTTTCTTT	CASSGGAEAFF
NA	TRBV24-1	TRBJ1-2	NA	TGTGCCACCAGTGATTCCGACAGTAACTATGGCTACACCTTC	CATSDSDSNYGYTF
NA	TRBV7-8	TRBJ2-7	NA	TGTGCCAGCAGCAAGACAGCCTACTACGAGCAGTACTTC	CASSKTAYYEQYF
NA	TRBV30	TRBJ1-1	NA	TGTGCCTGGAGTGTAGCCCCTGAAGCTTTCTTT	CAWSVAPEAFF
few	TRBV2	TRBJ1-3	NA	TGTGCCAGCAGGGACGCGCGGGCTGGAAACACCATATATTTT	CASRDARAGNTIYF
NA	TRBV5-4	TRBJ2-7	TRBD2	TGTGCCAGCAGCTTGTATCAAGGCGGGAGCTACGAGCAGTACTTC	CASSLYQGGSYEQYF
NA	TRBV2	TRBJ1-2	TRBD1	TGTGCCAGCAGGGTCGACAGGGATGGCTACACCTTC	CASRVDRDGYTF
NA	TRBV11-2	TRBJ2-1	NA	TGTGCCAGCAGGAGCCTTATAGCGAGCTCCTACAATGAGCAGTTCTTC	CASRSLIASSYNEQFF
NA	TRBV2	TRBJ2-3	TRBD2	TGTGCCAGCAGTGAAAGTTTGCGGGGGGGCACCGATACGCAGTATTTT	CASSESLRGGTDTQYF
NA	TRBV3-1/TRBV3-2	TRBJ1-2	NA	TGTGCCAGCAGTTACCAGTCCAACTATGGCTACACCTTC	CASSYQSNYGYTF
NA	TRBV6-1	TRBJ1-2	NA	TGTGCCAGCAGTGACACAAAGGGGAGGCACTATGGCTACACCTTC	CASSDTKGRHYGYTF
NA	TRBV6-2/TRBV6-3	TRBJ1-2	NA	TGTGCCAGCAGCCCCCCGCTCAATCCCAAACTCTATGGCTACACCTTC	CASSPPLNPKLYGYTF
few	TRBV20-1	TRBJ1-3	TRBD1	TGCAGTGCTAGTCGAGGGGGACAGTCTCTTTGGGACACCATATATTTT	CSASRGGQSLWDTIYF
NA	TRBV10-3	TRBJ2-2	NA	TGTGCCATCAGTATGTCAGGGAAGGCCGGGGAGCTGTTTTTT	CAISMSGKAGELFF
few	TRBV5-4	TRBJ1-4	TRBD1	TGTGCCAGCAGCTTGGAGACAGGGGGCGCGGGTAATGAAAAACTGTTTTTT	CASSLETGGAGNEKLFF
NA	TRBV2	TRBJ1-2	NA	TGTGCCAGCAGGGAGAGTAGACGGGGAGGCTACACCTTC	CASRESRRGGYTF
NA	TRBV5-8	TRBJ1-6	NA	TGTGCCAGCAGCCTCAACCTCGAGAATTCACCCCTCCACTTT	CASSLNLENSPLHF